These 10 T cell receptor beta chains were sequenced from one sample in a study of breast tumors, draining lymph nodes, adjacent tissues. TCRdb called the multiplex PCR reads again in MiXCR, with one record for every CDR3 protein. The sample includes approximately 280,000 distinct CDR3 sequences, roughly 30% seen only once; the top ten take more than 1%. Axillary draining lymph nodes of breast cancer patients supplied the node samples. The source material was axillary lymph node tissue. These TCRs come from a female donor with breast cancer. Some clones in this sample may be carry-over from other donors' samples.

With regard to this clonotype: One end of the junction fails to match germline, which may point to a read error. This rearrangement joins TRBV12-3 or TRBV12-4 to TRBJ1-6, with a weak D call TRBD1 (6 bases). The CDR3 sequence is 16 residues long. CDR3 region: CVSSPQGSSYNSPLHF. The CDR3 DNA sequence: TGTGTCAGCAGCCCGCAGGGGTCCTCCTATAATTCACCCCTCCACTTT.

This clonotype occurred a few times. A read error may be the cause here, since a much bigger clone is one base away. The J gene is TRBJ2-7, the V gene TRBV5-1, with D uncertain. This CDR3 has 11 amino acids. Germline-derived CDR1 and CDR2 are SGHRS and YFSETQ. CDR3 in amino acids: CASSLGSIKHF. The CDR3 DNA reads TGCGCCAGCAGCCTAGGCAGTATCAAGCACTTC.

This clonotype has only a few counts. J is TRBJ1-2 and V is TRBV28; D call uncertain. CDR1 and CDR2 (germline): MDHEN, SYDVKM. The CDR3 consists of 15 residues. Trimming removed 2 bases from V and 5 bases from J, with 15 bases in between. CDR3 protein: CASSLTGGMGYGYTF. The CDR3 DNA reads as TGTGCCAGCAGTTTAACGGGAGGGATGGGGTATGGCTACACCTTC.

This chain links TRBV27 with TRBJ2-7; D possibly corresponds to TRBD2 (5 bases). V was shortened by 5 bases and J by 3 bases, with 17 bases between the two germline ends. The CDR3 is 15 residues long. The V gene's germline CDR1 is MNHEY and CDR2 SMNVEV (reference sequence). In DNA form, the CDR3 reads TGTGCCAGCAGTGCACTAGAACGAATTTACTACGAGCAGTACTTC. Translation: CASSALERIYYEQYF.

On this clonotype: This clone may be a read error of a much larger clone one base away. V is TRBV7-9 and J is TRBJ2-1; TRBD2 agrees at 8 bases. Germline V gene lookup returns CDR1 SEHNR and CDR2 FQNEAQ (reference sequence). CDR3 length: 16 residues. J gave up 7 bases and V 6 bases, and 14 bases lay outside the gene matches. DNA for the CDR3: TGTGCCAGCAGTTACTCGACTAGCGAGAGCAGGAATGAGCAGTTCTTC. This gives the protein CASSYSTSESRNEQFF.

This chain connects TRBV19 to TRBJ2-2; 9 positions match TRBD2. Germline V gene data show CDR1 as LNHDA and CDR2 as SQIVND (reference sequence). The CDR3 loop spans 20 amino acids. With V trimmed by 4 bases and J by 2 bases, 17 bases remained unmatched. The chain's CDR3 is CASSRRWKREDQDNTGELFF. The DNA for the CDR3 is TGTGCCAGTAGTAGGAGGTGGAAGCGGGAGGACCAAGATAACACCGGGGAGCTGTTTTTT.

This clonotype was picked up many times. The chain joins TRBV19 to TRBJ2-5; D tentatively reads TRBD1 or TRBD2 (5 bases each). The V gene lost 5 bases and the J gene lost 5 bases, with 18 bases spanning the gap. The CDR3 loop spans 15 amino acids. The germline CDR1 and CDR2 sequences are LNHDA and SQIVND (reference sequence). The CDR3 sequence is CASSSSGTLLETQYF. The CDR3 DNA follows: TGTGCCAGTAGTTCCTCCGGGACGCTCCTGGAGACCCAGTACTTC.

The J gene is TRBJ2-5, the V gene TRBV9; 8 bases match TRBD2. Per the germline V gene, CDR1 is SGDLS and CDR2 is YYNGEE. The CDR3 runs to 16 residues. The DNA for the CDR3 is TGTGCTAGCGGGCCTACTAGCGGCGTGTACCAAGAGACCCAGTACTTC. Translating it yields CASGPTSGVYQETQYF.

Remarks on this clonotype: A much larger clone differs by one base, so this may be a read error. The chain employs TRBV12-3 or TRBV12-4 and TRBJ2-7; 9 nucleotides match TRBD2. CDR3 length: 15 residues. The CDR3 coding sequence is TGTGCCAGCAGTCTAATAGCGGGAGATGCGGCCGAGCAGTGCTTC. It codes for CASSLIAGDAAEQCF.

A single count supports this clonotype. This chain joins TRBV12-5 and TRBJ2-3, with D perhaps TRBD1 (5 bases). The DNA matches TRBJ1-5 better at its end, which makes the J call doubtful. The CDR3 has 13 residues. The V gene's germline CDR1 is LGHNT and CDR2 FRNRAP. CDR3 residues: CASSRDRTDTQHF. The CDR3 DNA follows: TGTGCCAGCAGTCGGGACCGCACAGATACGCAGCATTTT.